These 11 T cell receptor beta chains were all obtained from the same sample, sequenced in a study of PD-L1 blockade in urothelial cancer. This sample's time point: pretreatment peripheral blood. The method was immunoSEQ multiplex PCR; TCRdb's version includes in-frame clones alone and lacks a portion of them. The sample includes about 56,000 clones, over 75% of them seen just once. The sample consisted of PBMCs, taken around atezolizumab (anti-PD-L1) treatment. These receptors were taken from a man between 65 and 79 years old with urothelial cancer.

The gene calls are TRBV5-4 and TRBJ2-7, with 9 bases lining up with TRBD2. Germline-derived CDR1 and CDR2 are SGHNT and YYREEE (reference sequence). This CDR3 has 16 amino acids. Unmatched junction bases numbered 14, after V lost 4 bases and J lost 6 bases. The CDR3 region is CASSPGVGLAGIEQYF. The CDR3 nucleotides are TGTGCCAGCAGCCCCGGAGTGGGCCTAGCGGGAATCGAGCAGTACTTC.

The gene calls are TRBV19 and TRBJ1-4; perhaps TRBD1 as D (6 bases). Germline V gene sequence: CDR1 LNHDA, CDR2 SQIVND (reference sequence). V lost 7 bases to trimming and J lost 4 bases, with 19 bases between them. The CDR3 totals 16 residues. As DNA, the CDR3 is TGTGCCAGTACCCCGACCAGGGGAACCCTTAATGAAAAACTGTTTTTT. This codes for CASTPTRGTLNEKLFF.

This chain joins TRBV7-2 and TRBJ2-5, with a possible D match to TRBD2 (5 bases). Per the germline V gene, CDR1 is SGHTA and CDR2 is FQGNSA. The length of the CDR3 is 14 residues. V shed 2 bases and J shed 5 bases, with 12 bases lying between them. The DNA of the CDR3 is TGTGCCAGCAGCTTAACGACTCGGAGGGAGACCCAGTACTTC. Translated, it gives CASSLTTRRETQYF.

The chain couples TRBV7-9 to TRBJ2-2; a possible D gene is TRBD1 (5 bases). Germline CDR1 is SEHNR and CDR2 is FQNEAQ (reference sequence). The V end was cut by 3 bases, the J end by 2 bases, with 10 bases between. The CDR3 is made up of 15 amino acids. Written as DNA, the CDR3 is TGTGCCAGCAGCTTGATAGGGGCCAACACCGGGGAGCTGTTTTTT. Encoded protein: CASSLIGANTGELFF.

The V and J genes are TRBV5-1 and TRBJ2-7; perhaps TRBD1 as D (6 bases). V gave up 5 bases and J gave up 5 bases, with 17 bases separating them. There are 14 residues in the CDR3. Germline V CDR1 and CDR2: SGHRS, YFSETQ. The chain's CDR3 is CASSSIPGDDEQYF. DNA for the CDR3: TGCGCCAGCAGTTCGATTCCAGGGGATGACGAGCAGTACTTC. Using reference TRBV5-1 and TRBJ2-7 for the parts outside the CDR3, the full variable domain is KAGVTQTPRYLIKTRGQQVTLSCSPISGHRSVSWYQQTPGQGLQFLFEYFSETQRNKGNFPGRFSGRQFSNSRSEMNVSTLELGDSALYLCASSSIPGDDEQYFGPGTRLTVT.

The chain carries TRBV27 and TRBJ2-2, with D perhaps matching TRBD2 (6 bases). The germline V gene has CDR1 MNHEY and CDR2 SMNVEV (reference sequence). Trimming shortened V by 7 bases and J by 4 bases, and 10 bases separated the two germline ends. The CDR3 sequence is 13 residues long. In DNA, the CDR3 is TGTGCCAGCAAACCCGGGAGCACCGGGGAGCTGTTTTTT. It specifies CASKPGSTGELFF.

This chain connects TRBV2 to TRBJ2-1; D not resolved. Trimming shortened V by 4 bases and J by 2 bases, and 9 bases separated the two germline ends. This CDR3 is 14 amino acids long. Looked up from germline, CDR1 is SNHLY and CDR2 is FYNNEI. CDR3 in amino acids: CASSALSAYNEQFF. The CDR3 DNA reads TGTGCCAGCAGTGCTTTATCCGCCTACAATGAGCAGTTCTTC.

CDR3 bases: TGTGCCAGTAGTATCTGGTCGACTAGCGGGAGTTCTCGGGATACGCAGTATTTT. Encoded protein: CASSIWSTSGSSRDTQYF. The chain has TRBV19 and TRBJ2-3; 12 nucleotides line up with TRBD2. V lost 3 bases to trimming and J lost 6 bases; unmatched junction nucleotides: 13. CDR1 LNHDA and CDR2 SQIVND come from the germline V gene (reference sequence). The CDR3 is made up of 18 amino acids. The whole variable domain, filled in from reference TRBV19 and TRBJ2-3, reads DGGITQSPKYLFRKEGQNVTLSCEQNLNHDAMYWYRQDPGQGLRLIYYSQIVNDFQKGDIAEGYSVSREKKESFPLTVTSAQKNPTAFYLCASSIWSTSGSSRDTQYFGPGTRLTVL.

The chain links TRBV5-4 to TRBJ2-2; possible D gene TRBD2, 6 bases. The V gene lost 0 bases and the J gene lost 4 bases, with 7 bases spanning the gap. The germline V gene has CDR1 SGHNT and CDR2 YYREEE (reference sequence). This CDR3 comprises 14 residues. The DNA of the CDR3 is TGTGCCAGCAGCTTGGCGGGACTCACCGGGGAGCTGTTTTTT. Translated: CASSLAGLTGELFF.

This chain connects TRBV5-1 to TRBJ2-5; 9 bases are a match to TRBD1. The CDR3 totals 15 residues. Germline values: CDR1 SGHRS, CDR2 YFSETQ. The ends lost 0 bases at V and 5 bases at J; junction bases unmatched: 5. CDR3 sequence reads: CASSLGTGDFETQYF. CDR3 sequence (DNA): TGCGCCAGCAGCTTGGGGACAGGGGACTTCGAGACCCAGTACTTC.

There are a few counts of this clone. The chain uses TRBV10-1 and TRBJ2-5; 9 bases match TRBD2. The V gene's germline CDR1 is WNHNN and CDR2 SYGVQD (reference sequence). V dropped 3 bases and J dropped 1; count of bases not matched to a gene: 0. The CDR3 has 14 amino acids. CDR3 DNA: TGCGCCAGCAGTGAAGCGGGAGGCCAAGAGACCCAGTACTTC. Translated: CASSEAGGQETQYF.